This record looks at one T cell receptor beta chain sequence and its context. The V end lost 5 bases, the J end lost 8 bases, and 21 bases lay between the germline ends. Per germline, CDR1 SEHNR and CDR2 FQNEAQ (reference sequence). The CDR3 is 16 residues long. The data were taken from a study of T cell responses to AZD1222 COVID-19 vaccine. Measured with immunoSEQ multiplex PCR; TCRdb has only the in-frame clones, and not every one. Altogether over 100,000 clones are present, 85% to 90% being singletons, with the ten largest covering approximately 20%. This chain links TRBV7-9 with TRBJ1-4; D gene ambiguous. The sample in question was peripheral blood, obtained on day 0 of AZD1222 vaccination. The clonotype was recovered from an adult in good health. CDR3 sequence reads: CASSMHKSTLWEKLFF. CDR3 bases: TGTGCCAGCAGCATGCACAAAAGCACCCTGTGGGAAAAACTGTTTTTT.